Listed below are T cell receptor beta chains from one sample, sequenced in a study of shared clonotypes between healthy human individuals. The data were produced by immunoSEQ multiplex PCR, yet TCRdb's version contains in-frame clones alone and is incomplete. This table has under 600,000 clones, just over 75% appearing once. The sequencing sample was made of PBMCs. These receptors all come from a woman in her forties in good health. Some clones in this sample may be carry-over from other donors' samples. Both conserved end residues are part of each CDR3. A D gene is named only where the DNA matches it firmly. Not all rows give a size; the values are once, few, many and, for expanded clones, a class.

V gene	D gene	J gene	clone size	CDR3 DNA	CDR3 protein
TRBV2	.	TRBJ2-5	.	TGTGCCAGCAGTGAAGAGGAGACCCAGTACTTC	CASSEEETQYF
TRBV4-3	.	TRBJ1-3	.	TGCGCCAGCAGCCAACAACCCACAGGGCCCTCTGGAAACACCATATATTTT	CASSQQPTGPSGNTIYF
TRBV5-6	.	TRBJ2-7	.	TGTGCCAGCAGCTGGAGAAGGGGAACCTACGAGCAGTACTTC	CASSWRRGTYEQYF
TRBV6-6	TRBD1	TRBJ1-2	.	TGTGCCAGCAGCAAGCCCGGACAGGAGTATGGCTACACCTTC	CASSKPGQEYGYTF
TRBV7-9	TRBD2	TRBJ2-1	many	TGTGCCAGCAGCGTCAGCGGGACCACCAATGAGCAGTTCTTC	CASSVSGTTNEQFF
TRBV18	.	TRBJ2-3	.	TGTGCCAGCTCACCATCGGCAACAGATACGCAGTATTTT	CASSPSATDTQYF
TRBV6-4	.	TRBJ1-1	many	TGTGCCAGCAAGTGGGAAGGGGAAACCACTGAAGCTTTCTTT	CASKWEGETTEAFF
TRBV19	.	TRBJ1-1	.	TGTGCCAGTAGTATAGATGCCCGGACTGTTACTGAAGCTTTCTTT	CASSIDARTVTEAFF
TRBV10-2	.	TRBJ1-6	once	TGCGCCAGCAGTGGGCAGTATAATTCACCCCTCCACTTT	CASSGQYNSPLHF
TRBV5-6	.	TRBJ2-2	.	TGTGCCAGCAGCGCTCTGTCTCTAGGGGTAGCCGGGGAGCTGTTTTTT	CASSALSLGVAGELFF
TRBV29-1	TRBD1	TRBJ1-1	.	TGCAGCGGAAGGGACAGACAGAACACTGAAGCTTTCTTT	CSGRDRQNTEAFF
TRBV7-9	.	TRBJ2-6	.	TGTGCCAGCAGCCCGACTCTAATGGGGGCCAACGTCCTGACTTTC	CASSPTLMGANVLTF
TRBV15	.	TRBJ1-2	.	TGTGCCACCAGCGGCGGCCTCTATGGCTACACCTTC	CATSGGLYGYTF
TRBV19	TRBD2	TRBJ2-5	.	TGTGCCAGTAGTCTCGGGACTAGCGGGGACACCCAGTACTTC	CASSLGTSGDTQYF
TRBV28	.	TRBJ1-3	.	TGTGCCAGCAGTTCTAACGCCGTGGGACTAGGGACCATATATTTT	CASSSNAVGLGTIYF
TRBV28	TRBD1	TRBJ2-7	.	TGTGCCGCGAGACCGACAGGGTTTTACGAGCAGTACTTC	CAARPTGFYEQYF
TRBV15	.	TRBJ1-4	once	TGTGCCACCAGCAGAGATAACGCTGCAACTAATGAAAAACTGTTTTTT	CATSRDNAATNEKLFF
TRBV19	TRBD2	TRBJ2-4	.	TGTGCCAGTAGTATATTGTCTAGCGGGCCGGGGGGCGGCATTCAGTACTTC	CASSILSSGPGGGIQYF
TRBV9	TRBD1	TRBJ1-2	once	TGTGCCAGCAGCGTACGGGCAGGGGGCTCCCATGGCTACACCTTC	CASSVRAGGSHGYTF
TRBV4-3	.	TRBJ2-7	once	TGCGCCAGCAGCCAAGATCTGGGTTTCTACGAGCAGTACTTC	CASSQDLGFYEQYF
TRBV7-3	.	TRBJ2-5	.	TGTGCCAGCAGTAGGGACTCCGAGGAGACCCAGTACTTC	CASSRDSEETQYF
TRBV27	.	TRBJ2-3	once	TGTGCCAGCAGTCTGACTAGAGGGACGACAGATACGCAGTATTTT	CASSLTRGTTDTQYF
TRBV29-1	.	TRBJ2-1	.	TGCAGCGCCCTCGCCTACAATGAGCAGTTCTTC	CSALAYNEQFF
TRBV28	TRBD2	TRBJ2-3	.	TGTGCCAGCAGTTTGAGCGGGAGTTATAGCACAGATACGCAGTATTTT	CASSLSGSYSTDTQYF
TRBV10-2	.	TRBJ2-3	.	TGCGCCAGCAGCGACGGTAGGGAAGGTCGTGTATTGGATACGCAGTATTTT	CASSDGREGRVLDTQYF
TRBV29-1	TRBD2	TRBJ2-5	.	TGCAGCGTCCTAGCGGACCAAGAGACCCAGTACTTC	CSVLADQETQYF
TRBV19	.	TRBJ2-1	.	TGTGCCAGTAGTATAGGCTGGCATTCCTACAATGAGCAGTTCTTC	CASSIGWHSYNEQFF
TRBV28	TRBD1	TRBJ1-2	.	TGTGCCAGCAGTCGACAGGGAGCCTTTCCCTATGGCTACACCTTC	CASSRQGAFPYGYTF
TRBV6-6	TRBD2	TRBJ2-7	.	TGTGCCAGCAGTTACTCAGAGGGACTAGGGGACTACGAGCAGTACTTC	CASSYSEGLGDYEQYF
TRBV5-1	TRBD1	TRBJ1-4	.	TGCGCCAGCAGCTTGGGACAGGGGACTAATGAAAAACTGTTTTTT	CASSLGQGTNEKLFF
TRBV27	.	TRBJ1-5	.	TGTGCCAGCAGTCCCGGGACGGGGGGGCGTCCCCAGCATTTT	CASSPGTGGRPQHF
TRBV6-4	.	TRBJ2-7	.	TGTGCCAGCAGCGCCACCAGCCCGGCAAGCCATAACTCCTACGAGCAGTACTTC	CASSATSPASHNSYEQYF
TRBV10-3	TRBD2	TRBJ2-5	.	TGTGCCATCAGTGCTAGCGGGAGGCCGGGACCCCAAGAGACCCAGTACTTC	CAISASGRPGPQETQYF
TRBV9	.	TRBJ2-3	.	TGTGCCAGCAGCGTAGGTACGGGAGACGATACAGATACGCAGTATTTT	CASSVGTGDDTDTQYF
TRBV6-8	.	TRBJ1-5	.	TGTGCCAGCAGTTACTCGGGGGGCTTTAGGCCCCAGCATTTT	CASSYSGGFRPQHF
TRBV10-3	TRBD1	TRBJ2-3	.	TGTGCCATCAAGGAGACAGGGAGCACAGATACGCAGTATTTT	CAIKETGSTDTQYF
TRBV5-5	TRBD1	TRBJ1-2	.	TGTGCCAGCAGCCCCGGAGACAGGGCCACGCTCGGCTACACCTTC	CASSPGDRATLGYTF
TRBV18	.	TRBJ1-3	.	TGTGCCAGCTCACCGACAGCGCCCGACAACTCTGGAAACACCATATATTTT	CASSPTAPDNSGNTIYF